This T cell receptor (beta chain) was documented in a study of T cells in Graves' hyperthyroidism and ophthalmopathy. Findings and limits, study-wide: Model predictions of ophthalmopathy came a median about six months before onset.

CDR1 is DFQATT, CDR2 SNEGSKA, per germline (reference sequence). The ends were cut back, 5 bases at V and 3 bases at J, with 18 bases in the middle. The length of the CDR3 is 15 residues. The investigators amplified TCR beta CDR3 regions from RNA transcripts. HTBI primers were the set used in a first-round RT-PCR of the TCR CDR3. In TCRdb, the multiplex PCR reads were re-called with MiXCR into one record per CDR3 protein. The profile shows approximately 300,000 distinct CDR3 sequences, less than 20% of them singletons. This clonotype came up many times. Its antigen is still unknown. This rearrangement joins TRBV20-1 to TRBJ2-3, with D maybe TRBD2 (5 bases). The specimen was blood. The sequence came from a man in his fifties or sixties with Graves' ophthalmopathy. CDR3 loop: CSAVRVPGSTDTQYF. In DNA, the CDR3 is TGCAGTGCTGTGAGGGTTCCGGGTAGTACAGATACGCAGTATTTT.